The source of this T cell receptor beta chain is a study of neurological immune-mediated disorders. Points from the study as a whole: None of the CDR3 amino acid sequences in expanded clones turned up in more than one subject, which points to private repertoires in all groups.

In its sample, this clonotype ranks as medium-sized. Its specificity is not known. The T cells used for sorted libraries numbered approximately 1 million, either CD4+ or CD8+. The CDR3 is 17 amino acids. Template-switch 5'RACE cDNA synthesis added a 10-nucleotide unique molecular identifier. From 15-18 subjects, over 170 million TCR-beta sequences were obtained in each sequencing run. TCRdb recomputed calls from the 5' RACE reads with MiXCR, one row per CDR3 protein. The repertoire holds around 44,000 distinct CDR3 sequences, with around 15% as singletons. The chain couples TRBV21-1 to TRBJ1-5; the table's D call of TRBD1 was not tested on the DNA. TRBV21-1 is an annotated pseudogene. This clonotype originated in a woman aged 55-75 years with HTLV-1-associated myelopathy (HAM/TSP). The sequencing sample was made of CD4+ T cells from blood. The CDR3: CASSSYPMDRGHQPQHF. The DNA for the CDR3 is TGTGCCAGCAGCAGCTACCCGATGGACAGGGGGCATCAGCCCCAGCATTTT.